Listed here are 3 T cell receptor beta chains from one sample, sequenced in a study of T cells in Graves' hyperthyroidism and ophthalmopathy. Amplification yielded TCR beta CDR3 regions, with RNA transcripts as the source. Using the HTBI primer set, a first-round RT-PCR was run on the TCR CDR3. Using its own MiXCR run on the multiplex PCR reads, TCRdb lists one record per CDR3 protein. This sample has hundreds of thousands of distinct CDR3 sequences, with roughly 37% found just once. Sequencing used blood. The receptors originated from a man between 18 and 29 years old with Graves' hyperthyroidism.

Comment on this clonotype: Being one base from a much bigger clone, this may be a read error. CDR3 protein: CASSNSGTANTGELFF. CDR3 DNA sequence: TGTGCCAGCAGTAATAGCGGGACAGCGAACACCGGGGAGCTGTTTTTT. The rearrangement joins TRBV25-1 to TRBJ2-2; D perhaps matches TRBD2 (8 bases). V was cut by 5 bases and J by 0 bases, with 13 bases left in between. Germline loops: CDR1 MGHDK, CDR2 SYGVNS. This CDR3 has 16 residues.

This clonotype turned up a few times. The chain carries TRBV9 and TRBJ1-5; D unresolved. Trimming took 4 bases from V and 4 from J, leaving 15 bases between them. The CDR3 runs to 15 residues. In germline, CDR1 is SGDLS, CDR2 YYNGEE. Here the CDR3 reads CASSTDLRTNQPQHF. The CDR3, as DNA: TGTGCCAGCAGCACAGACCTCCGTACGAATCAGCCCCAGCATTTT.

The chain combines TRBV7-2 with TRBJ2-2; D assignment may be TRBD1 or TRBD2 (6 bases each). The CDR3 is 13 amino acids. Germline assignment: CDR1 SGHTA and CDR2 FQGNSA. With 5 bases removed from V and 9 bases from J, the gap between germline ends came to 13 bases. The CDR3 protein is CASSPGAERELFF. Here the CDR3 DNA reads TGTGCCAGCAGCCCGGGGGCGGAGCGGGAGCTGTTTTTT.